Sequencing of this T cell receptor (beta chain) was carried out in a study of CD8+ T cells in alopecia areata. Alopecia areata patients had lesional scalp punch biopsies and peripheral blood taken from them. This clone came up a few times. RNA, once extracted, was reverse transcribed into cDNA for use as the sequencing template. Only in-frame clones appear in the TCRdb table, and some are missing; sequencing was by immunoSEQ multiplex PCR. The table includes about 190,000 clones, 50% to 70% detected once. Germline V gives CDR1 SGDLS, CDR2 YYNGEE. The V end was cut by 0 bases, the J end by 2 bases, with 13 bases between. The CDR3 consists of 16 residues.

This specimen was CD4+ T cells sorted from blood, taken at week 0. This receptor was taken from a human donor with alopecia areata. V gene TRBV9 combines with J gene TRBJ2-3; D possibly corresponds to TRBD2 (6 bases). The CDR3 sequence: CASSVGRGGATDTQYF. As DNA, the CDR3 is TGTGCCAGCAGCGTAGGGCGGGGCGGAGCCACAGATACGCAGTATTTT. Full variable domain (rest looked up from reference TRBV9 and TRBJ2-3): DSGVTQTPKHLITATGQRVTLRCSPRSGDLSVYWYQQSLDQGLQFLIQYYNGEERAKGNILERFSAQQFPDLHSELNLSSLELGDSALYFCASSVGRGGATDTQYFGPGTRLTVL.